This T cell receptor (beta chain) was recorded in a study of technical replicates of blood from a handful of donors. Profiling relied on immunoSEQ multiplex PCR, and the TCRdb table lists in-frame clones only, not all of them. The sample lists about 68,000 clones, nearly 98% occurring once. Looked up from germline, CDR1 is SGHAT and CDR2 is FQNNGV. This CDR3 contains 14 residues. Deletions cut 0 bases from V and 6 bases from J, with 8 bases between. The gene calls are TRBV11-2 and TRBJ2-2; no firm D call. Sequencing was performed on T cells isolated from PBMCs. This sequence originates from a human donor in good health. The DNA for the CDR3 is TGTGCCAGCAGCTTAGAAGTAGCATCCGGGGAGCTGTTTTTT. This sequence encodes CASSLEVASGELFF.